This T cell receptor (beta chain) was identified in a study of T-cell memory formation after mild COVID-19. Study-level background: Largely, TCR clusters stayed within a single donor.

With constant-segment primers, 5'RACE yielded cDNA libraries of TCR alpha and TCR beta that carried sample barcodes and UMIs. TCRdb re-called the 5' RACE reads through MiXCR, storing one row per CDR3 protein. The sample holds over 450,000 distinct CDR3 sequences, about a fifth seen once. This clonotype turned up a few times. The antigen is not known. Germline lookup yields CDR1 SGHDT and CDR2 YYEEEE. The CDR3 loop spans 14 amino acids. After removal of 5 bases from V and 7 bases from J, the junction contained 10 bases not matched to a gene. Study conclusions and caveats: Contracting CD4+ clones sat mainly in CM and EM; CD8+ in EMRA. The appearance of some responding clones in pre-infection memory suggested that cross-reactive memory joined.

This clonotype originated in an adult woman who had mild COVID-19 (a few samples of this study predate the infection). Cell type and time point are not known. Sequenced: PBMCs or a T cell subset sorted from them (not recorded which). The chain employs TRBV5-6 and TRBJ2-7; 9 bases align to TRBD1. The CDR3 loop is CASSQPGQGREQYF. CDR3 nucleotide sequence: TGTGCCAGCAGTCAACCGGGACAGGGTCGTGAGCAGTACTTC.